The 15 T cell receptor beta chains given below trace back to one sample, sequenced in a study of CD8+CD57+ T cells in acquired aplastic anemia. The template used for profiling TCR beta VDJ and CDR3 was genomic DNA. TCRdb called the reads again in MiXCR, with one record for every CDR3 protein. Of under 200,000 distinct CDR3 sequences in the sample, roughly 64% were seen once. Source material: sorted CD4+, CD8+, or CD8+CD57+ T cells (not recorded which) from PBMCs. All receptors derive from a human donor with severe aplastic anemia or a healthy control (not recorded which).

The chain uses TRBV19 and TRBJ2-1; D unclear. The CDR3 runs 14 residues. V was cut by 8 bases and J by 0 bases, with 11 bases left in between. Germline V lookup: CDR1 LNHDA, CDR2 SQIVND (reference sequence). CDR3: CASGRESSYNEQFF. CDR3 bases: TGTGCCAGTGGAAGGGAAAGCTCCTACAATGAGCAGTTCTTC. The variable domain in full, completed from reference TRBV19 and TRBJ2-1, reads DGGITQSPKYLFRKEGQNVTLSCEQNLNHDAMYWYRQDPGQGLRLIYYSQIVNDFQKGDIAEGYSVSREKKESFPLTVTSAQKNPTAFYLCASGRESSYNEQFFGPGTRLTVL.

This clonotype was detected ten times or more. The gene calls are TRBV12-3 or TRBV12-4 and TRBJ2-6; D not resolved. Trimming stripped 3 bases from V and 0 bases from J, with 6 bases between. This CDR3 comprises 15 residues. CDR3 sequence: CASSFKPSGANVLTF. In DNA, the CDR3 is TGTGCCAGCAGTTTCAAACCCTCTGGGGCCAACGTCCTGACTTTC.

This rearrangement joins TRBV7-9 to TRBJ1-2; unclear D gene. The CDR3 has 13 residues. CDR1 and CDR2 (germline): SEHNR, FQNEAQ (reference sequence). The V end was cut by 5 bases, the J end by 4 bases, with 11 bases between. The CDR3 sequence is CASSPIGSYGYTF. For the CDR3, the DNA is TGTGCCAGCAGCCCTATTGGATCCTATGGCTACACCTTC. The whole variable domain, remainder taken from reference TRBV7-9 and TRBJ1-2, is DTGVSQNPRHKITKRGQNVTFRCDPISEHNRLYWYRQTLGQGPEFLTYFQNEAQLEKSRLLSDRFSAERPKGSFSTLEIQRTEQGDSAMYLCASSPIGSYGYTFGSGTRLTVV.

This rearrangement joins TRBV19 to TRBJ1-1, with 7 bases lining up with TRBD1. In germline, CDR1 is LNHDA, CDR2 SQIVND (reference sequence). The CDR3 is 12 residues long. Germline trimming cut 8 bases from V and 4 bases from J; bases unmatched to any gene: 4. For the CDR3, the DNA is TGTGCCAGTCGACAGGGATCCACTGAAGCTTTCTTT. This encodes CASRQGSTEAFF. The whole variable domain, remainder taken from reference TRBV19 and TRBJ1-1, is DGGITQSPKYLFRKEGQNVTLSCEQNLNHDAMYWYRQDPGQGLRLIYYSQIVNDFQKGDIAEGYSVSREKKESFPLTVTSAQKNPTAFYLCASRQGSTEAFFGQGTRLTVV.

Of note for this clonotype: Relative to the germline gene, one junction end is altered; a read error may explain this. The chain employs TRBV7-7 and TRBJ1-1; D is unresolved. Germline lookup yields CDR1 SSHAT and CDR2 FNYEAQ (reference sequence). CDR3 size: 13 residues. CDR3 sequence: CASSLSWNTEAFF. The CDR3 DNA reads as TGTGCTAGCAGCTTATCGTGGAACACTGAAGCTTTCTTT.

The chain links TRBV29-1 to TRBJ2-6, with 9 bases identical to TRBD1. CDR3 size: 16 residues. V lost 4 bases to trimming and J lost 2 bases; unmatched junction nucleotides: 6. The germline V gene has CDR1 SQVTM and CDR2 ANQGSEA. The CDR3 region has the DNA TGCAGCGTTGTGGGACAGGGCTCAACTGGGGCCAACGTCCTGACTTTC. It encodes CSVVGQGSTGANVLTF.

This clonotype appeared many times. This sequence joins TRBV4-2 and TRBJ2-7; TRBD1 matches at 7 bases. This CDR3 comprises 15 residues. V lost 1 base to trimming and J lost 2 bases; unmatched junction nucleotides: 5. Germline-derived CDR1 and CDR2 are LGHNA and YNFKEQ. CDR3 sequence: CASSQGRGSTYEQYF. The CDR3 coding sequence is TGTGCCAGCAGCCAAGGCAGGGGGAGTACCTACGAGCAGTACTTC.

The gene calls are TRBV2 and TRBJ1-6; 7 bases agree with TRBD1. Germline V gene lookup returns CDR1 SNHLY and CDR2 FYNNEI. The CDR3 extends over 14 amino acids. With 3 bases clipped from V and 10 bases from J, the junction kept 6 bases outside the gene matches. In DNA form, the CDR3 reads TGTGCCAGCAGTGATCTGACAGGGATGTCACCCCTCCACTTT. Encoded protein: CASSDLTGMSPLHF.

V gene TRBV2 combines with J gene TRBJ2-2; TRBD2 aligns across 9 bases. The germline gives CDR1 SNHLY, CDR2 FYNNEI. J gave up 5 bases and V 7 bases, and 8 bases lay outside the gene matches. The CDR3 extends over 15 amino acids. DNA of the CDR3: TGTGCCAGCATGATTTTACTAGCGGGTACCGGGGAGCTGTTTTTT. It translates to CASMILLAGTGELFF.

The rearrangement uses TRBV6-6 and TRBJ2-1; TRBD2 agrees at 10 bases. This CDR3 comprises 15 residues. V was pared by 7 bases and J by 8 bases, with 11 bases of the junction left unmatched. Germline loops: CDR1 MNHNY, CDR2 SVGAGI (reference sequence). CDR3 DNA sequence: TGTGCCAGCATCCCCGGACTAGCGGTGACGCATGAGCAGTTCTTC. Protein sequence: CASIPGLAVTHEQFF.

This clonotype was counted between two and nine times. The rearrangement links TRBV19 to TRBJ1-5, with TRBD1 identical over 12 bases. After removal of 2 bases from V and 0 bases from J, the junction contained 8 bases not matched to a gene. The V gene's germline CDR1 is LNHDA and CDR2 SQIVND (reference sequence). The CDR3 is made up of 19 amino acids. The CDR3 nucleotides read TGTGCCAGTAGTATAAGGGCGGGACAGGGGGCGCATAGCAATCAGCCCCAGCATTTT. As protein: CASSIRAGQGAHSNQPQHF.

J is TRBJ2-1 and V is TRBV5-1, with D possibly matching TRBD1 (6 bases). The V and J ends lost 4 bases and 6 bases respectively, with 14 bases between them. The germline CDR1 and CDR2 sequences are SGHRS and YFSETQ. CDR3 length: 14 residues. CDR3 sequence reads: CASSLTPDSNEQFF. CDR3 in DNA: TGCGCCAGCAGCCTCACTCCGGACAGCAATGAGCAGTTCTTC.

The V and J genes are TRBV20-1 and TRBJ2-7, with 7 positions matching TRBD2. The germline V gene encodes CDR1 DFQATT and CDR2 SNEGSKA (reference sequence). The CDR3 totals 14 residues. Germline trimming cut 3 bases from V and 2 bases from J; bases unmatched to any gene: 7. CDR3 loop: CSARPAGDPYEQYF. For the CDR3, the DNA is TGCAGTGCTAGGCCCGCGGGGGACCCCTACGAGCAGTACTTC.

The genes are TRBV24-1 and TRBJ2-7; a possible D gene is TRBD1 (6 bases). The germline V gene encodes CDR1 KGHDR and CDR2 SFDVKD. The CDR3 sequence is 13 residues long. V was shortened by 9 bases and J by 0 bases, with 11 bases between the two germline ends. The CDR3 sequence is CATQGHPSYEQYF. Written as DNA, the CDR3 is TGTGCCACCCAGGGGCACCCCTCCTACGAGCAGTACTTC.

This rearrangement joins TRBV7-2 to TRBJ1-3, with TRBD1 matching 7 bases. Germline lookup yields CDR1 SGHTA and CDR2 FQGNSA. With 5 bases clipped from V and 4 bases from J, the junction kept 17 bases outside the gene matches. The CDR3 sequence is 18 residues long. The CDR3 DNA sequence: TGTGCCAGCAGCCATGGGGGTCAGGGGGTAAAGAGCGGAAACACCATATATTTT. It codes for CASSHGGQGVKSGNTIYF.